This T cell receptor (beta chain) is drawn from a study of PD-1 blockade in classical Hodgkin lymphoma. Notes on this clone: What it binds is not known.

Study-wide points: Diversity similar to that of newly diagnosed patients was seen at baseline in complete responders.

Some clones are missing from TCRdb's copy, which holds only in-frame ones; the method was immunoSEQ multiplex PCR. The sample holds 66,000 or so clones, 71% seen once. Germline V gene data show CDR1 as MNHNS and CDR2 as SASEGT. This CDR3 region has 13 residues. V lost 10 bases, J lost 2 bases, and 4 bases stayed unmatched. Patients all relapsed after autologous stem cell transplantation, and there was variation in brentuximab vedotin exposure. This chain links TRBV6-1 with TRBJ2-5; 10 bases line up with TRBD1. The receptor's source is a human donor with classical Hodgkin lymphoma. The sequences come from peripheral blood mononuclear cells (PBMCs), collected before the second cycle of nivolumab. The CDR3 protein is CAIDRGLQETQYF. For the CDR3, the DNA is TGTGCCATAGACAGGGGGCTTCAAGAGACCCAGTACTTC.